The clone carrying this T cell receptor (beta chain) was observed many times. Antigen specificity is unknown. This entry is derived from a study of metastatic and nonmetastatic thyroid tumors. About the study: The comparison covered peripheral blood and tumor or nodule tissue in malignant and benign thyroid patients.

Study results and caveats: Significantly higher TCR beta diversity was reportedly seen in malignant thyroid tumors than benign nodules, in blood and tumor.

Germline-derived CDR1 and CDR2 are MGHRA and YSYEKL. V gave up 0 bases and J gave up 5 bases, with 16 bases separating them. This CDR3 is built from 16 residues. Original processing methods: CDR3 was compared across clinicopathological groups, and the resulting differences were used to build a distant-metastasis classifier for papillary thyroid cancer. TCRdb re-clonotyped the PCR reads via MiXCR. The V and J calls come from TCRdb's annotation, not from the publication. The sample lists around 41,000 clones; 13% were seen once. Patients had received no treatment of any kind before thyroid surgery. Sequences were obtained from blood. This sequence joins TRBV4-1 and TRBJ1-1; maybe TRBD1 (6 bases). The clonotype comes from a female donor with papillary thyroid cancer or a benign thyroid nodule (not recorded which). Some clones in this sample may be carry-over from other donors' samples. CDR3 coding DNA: TGCGCCAGCAGCCAAGAGAATCAGGGGATGTGGACTGAAGCTTTCTTT. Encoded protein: CASSQENQGMWTEAFF.